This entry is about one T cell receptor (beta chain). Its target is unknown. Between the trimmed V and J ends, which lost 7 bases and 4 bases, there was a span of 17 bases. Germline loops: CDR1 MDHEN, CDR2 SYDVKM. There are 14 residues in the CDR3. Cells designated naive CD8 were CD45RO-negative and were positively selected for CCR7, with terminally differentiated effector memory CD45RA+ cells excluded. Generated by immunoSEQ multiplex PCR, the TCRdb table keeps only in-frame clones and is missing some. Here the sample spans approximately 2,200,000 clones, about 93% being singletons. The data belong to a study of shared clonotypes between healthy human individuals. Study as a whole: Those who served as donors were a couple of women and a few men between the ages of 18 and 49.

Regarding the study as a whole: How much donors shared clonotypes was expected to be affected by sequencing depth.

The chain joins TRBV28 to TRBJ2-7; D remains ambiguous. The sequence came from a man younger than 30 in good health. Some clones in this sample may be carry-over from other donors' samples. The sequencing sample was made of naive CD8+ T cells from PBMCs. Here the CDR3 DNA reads TGTGCCAGCACCACCAGAGGCCCCGCTTACGAGCAGTACTTC. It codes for CASTTRGPAYEQYF.